The 19 T cell receptor beta chains in this list originate from one sample, sequenced in a study of human T cells and chemical hapten exposure. One entry per CDR3 protein results from TCRdb running MiXCR on the RACE reads. The sample has over 300,000 distinct CDR3 sequences; 5.1% are singletons. Time point here: pre-sensitization, week 0. Treatment: therapeutic diphenylcyclopropenone sensitization with weekly scalp DPC. The sample was whole blood, taken in connection with sensitization to the hapten diphenylcyclopropenone (DPC). These receptors were taken from a woman between 45 and 65 years old with alopecia areata. Some clones in this sample may be carry-over from other donors' samples.

This clonotype has only a few counts. V and J are TRBV7-9 and TRBJ1-2; 12 positions match TRBD1. J lost 7 bases, V lost 5 bases, and 5 bases had no gene match. Germline V CDR1 and CDR2: SEHNR, FQNEAQ (reference sequence). The CDR3 spans 14 residues. The CDR3 coding sequence is TGTGCCAGCAGCGCGGGACAGGGGGCGCTTGGCTACACCTTC. Its translation: CASSAGQGALGYTF. Full variable domain (remainder filled in from reference TRBV7-9 and TRBJ1-2): DTGVSQNPRHKITKRGQNVTFRCDPISEHNRLYWYRQTLGQGPEFLTYFQNEAQLEKSRLLSDRFSAERPKGSFSTLEIQRTEQGDSAMYLCASSAGQGALGYTFGSGTRLTVV.

This clonotype was detected only a few times. The chain uses TRBV12-3 or TRBV12-4 and TRBJ2-1; 7 bases agree with TRBD2. V was clipped by 5 bases and J by 5 bases; unmatched bases: 6. The CDR3 extends over 14 amino acids. CDR3 in DNA: TGTGCCAGCAGTCCACACCGGGGGGACAATGAGCAGTTCTTC. Protein sequence: CASSPHRGDNEQFF.

This clonotype was recorded a few times. The CDR3 DNA sequence: TGTGCCAGCAGCCGGGGCGGGACAGGGGAAAGGAATGAGCAGTTCTTC. Encoded protein: CASSRGGTGERNEQFF. The chain combines TRBV7-9 with TRBJ2-1, with 10 nucleotides matching TRBD1. V dropped 5 bases and J dropped 7; count of bases not matched to a gene: 11. CDR1 and CDR2 (germline): SEHNR, FQNEAQ (reference sequence). This CDR3 is 16 amino acids long.

This clonotype was recorded many times. The rearrangement joins TRBV5-1 to TRBJ2-7; no definite D call. The length of the CDR3 is 14 residues. Germline V gene data show CDR1 as SGHRS and CDR2 as YFSETQ. V shed 3 bases and J shed 1 base, with 11 bases lying between them. CDR3 nucleotides: TGCGCCAGCAGCTCGACCGGGCCTTCCTACGAGCAGTACTTC. Residues: CASSSTGPSYEQYF. Filled out from reference TRBV5-1 and TRBJ2-7, the complete variable domain reads KAGVTQTPRYLIKTRGQQVTLSCSPISGHRSVSWYQQTPGQGLQFLFEYFSETQRNKGNFPGRFSGRQFSNSRSEMNVSTLELGDSALYLCASSSTGPSYEQYFGPGTRLTVT.

This clonotype has only a few counts. The J gene is TRBJ2-7, the V gene TRBV7-9; possible D gene TRBD2, 6 bases. V gave up 1 base and J gave up 4 bases, with 14 bases separating them. Germline V gene sequence: CDR1 SEHNR, CDR2 FQNEAQ (reference sequence). CDR3 length: 15 amino acids. CDR3 protein: CASSLGGGPYYEQYF. In DNA, the CDR3 is TGTGCCAGCAGCTTAGGGGGAGGTCCCTATTACGAGCAGTACTTC.

This clonotype was seen a handful of times. The rearrangement uses TRBV10-3 and TRBJ2-7; 11 positions match TRBD1. From germline, CDR1 is ENHRY and CDR2 SYGVKD. The CDR3 has 13 amino acids. J was trimmed by 7 bases and V by 8 bases; bases with no gene match: 7. In nucleotides, the CDR3 is TGTGCCATCGGGACAGGGGGAACGAAGGAGCAGTACTTC. It codes for CAIGTGGTKEQYF.

This clonotype appeared many times. CDR3 in amino acids: CAWSVGGALGTQYF. The CDR3 DNA reads TGTGCCTGGAGTGTAGGGGGGGCCCTTGGGACCCAGTACTTC. The chain has TRBV30 and TRBJ2-5; possibly TRBD2 for D (7 bases). Between the trimmed V and J ends, which lost 0 bases and 7 bases, there was a span of 15 bases. This CDR3 is 14 amino acids long. Germline CDR1 GTSNPN, CDR2 SVGIG (reference sequence).

This clonotype has only a few counts. The J gene is TRBJ2-3, the V gene TRBV20-1, with TRBD2 matching over 11 bases. Trimming cost V 5 bases and J 1 base; bases outside gene matches: 11. Germline V gives CDR1 DFQATT, CDR2 SNEGSKA (reference sequence). This CDR3 has 17 residues. The DNA for the CDR3 is TGCAGTGCTTATAGGGGGTCGACTAGCGGGGGCACAGATACGCAGTATTTT. It codes for CSAYRGSTSGGTDTQYF.

The table lists this clonotype with many counts. The chain is built from TRBV9 and TRBJ2-5; TRBD1 matches at 10 bases. Germline loops: CDR1 SGDLS, CDR2 YYNGEE. The ends lost 0 bases at V and 5 bases at J; junction bases unmatched: 4. The CDR3 consists of 15 residues. CDR3 bases: TGTGCCAGCAGCGTAGCTGGACAGGGGGTCGAGACCCAGTACTTC. Encoded protein: CASSVAGQGVETQYF.

V and J are TRBV5-6 and TRBJ1-2; possibly TRBD1 for D (5 bases). The CDR3 length is 15 residues. Germline CDR1 SGHDT, CDR2 YYEEEE. The V and J ends lost 0 bases and 8 bases respectively, with 17 bases between them. The CDR3 protein is CASSLVAGARDGYTF. CDR3 nucleotide sequence: TGTGCCAGCAGCTTGGTTGCCGGGGCCCGAGACGGCTACACCTTC. Full variable domain (rest looked up from reference TRBV5-6 and TRBJ1-2): DAGVTQSPTHLIKTRGQQVTLRCSPKSGHDTVSWYQQALGQGPQFIFQYYEEEERQRGNFPDRFSGHQFPNYSSELNVNALLLGDSALYLCASSLVAGARDGYTFGSGTRLTVV.

In this sample, this clonotype turned up a few times. V usage is TRBV20-1 and J usage is TRBJ2-7; 10 positions agree with TRBD2. The V segment lost 5 bases and the J segment 5 bases; nucleotides outside the gene matches: 6. The V gene's germline CDR1 is DFQATT and CDR2 SNEGSKA (reference sequence). The CDR3 has 13 amino acids. CDR3 bases: TGCAGTGCTGGTCGACTAGCGGGCCACGAGCAGTACTTC. Translating it yields CSAGRLAGHEQYF.

There are many counts of this clonotype. The chain employs TRBV27 and TRBJ2-7; D call uncertain. Trimming shortened V by 7 bases and J by 5 bases, and 21 bases separated the two germline ends. CDR1 is MNHEY, CDR2 SMNVEV, per germline (reference sequence). The CDR3 runs 15 residues. Here the CDR3 reads CASIPRPGLMNEQYF. CDR3 nucleotides: TGTGCCAGCATTCCGAGGCCCGGCCTTATGAACGAGCAGTACTTC.

This clonotype was detected only a few times. The gene calls are TRBV20-1 and TRBJ2-1; the match to TRBD1 covers 8 bases. With 4 bases clipped from V and 11 bases from J, the junction kept 13 bases outside the gene matches. The CDR3 extends over 14 amino acids. Germline V gene sequence: CDR1 DFQATT, CDR2 SNEGSKA (reference sequence). This CDR3 is CSANRGQDYVKQFF. The CDR3 nucleotides are TGCAGTGCTAACCGGGGACAGGACTATGTGAAGCAGTTCTTC.

The sample holds many counts of this clonotype. The CDR3 DNA sequence: TGTGCCATCGCAGGGTCCGGTTATGGCTACACCTTC. Residues: CAIAGSGYGYTF. The V gene is TRBV12-3 or TRBV12-4, the J gene TRBJ1-2, with D perhaps TRBD1 (5 bases). This CDR3 has 12 residues. Trimming took off 10 bases at V and 5 bases at J, with 14 bases between the two ends.

This clonotype was detected only a few times. The chain combines TRBV7-9 with TRBJ1-5; possible D gene TRBD1, 5 bases. V was cut by 0 bases and J by 1 base, with 10 bases left in between. The CDR3 is 16 residues long. CDR1 SEHNR and CDR2 FQNEAQ come from the germline V gene (reference sequence). CDR3 residues: CASSLAQGRSNQPQHF. Here the CDR3 DNA reads TGTGCCAGCAGCTTAGCGCAGGGAAGAAGCAATCAGCCCCAGCATTTT.

The chain has TRBV12-2 and TRBJ1-6. TRBV12-2 is a recognized pseudogene. The CDR3 contains 17 residues. The CDR3 bases are TGTGCAAGTCGCCTGAGATCACCTAAACGGCGTAACTCACCCCTCCACTTT. Translating it yields CASRLRSPKRRNSPLHF.

This clonotype was counted many times. This chain joins TRBV6-1 and TRBJ1-2; possibly TRBD1 for D (6 bases). CDR3 length equals 13 residues. The germline V gene has CDR1 MNHNS and CDR2 SASEGT. The germline V and J ends were trimmed by 7 bases and 5 bases, with 14 bases remaining between them. CDR3 sequence (DNA): TGTGCCAGCAAAGCCACAGGGAGGTATGGCTACACCTTC. Its translation: CASKATGRYGYTF.

This clonotype showed up just a few times. V is TRBV5-1 and J is TRBJ2-3; weak D call: TRBD1 (6 bases). The germline V and J ends were trimmed by 4 bases and 2 bases, with 14 bases remaining between them. There are 15 residues in the CDR3. Germline V gives CDR1 SGHRS, CDR2 YFSETQ. The CDR3 sequence is CASSAGESSTDTQYF. CDR3 nucleotides: TGCGCCAGCAGCGCAGGGGAGTCATCCACAGATACGCAGTATTTT.

This clonotype was seen more than once but under ten times. This rearrangement joins TRBV27 to TRBJ2-2, with D unclear. This CDR3 contains 13 residues. CDR1 and CDR2 (germline): MNHEY, SMNVEV (reference sequence). V shed 6 bases and J shed 3 bases, with 8 bases lying between them. CDR3 amino acids: CASRPPYTGELFF. CDR3 coding DNA: TGTGCCAGCAGACCTCCCTACACCGGGGAGCTGTTTTTT.